This TCR beta chain was sequenced for a study of T-cell memory formation after mild COVID-19 (dated by TCRdb to the early 2020s). As for the study more broadly: TCR sequence clusters from the two donors were found to be largely donor specific. Longitudinal TCRalpha and TCRbeta repertoire sequencing tracked T-cell clones expanding and contracting after mild COVID-19 in a couple of donors. The cohort comprised two young, previously healthy adult volunteers, one female and one male. General study outcomes and caveats: The detection of some responding clones in pre-infection memory suggests that pre-existing cross-reactive memory T cells joined the SARS-CoV-2 response. Clones that contracted from day 15 to 85 showed balanced CD4/CD8 phenotypes, whereas a second wave of clones that expanded from day 15 to 37 leaned towards CD4+. The second-wave clones that peaked on day 37 were not confirmed to be SARS-CoV-2 specific. The study included only a couple of mild cases, and larger cohorts that include severe cases with pre-infection samples were judged to be necessary. Contracting CD4+ clones appeared mostly in the CM and EM memory subsets, whereas CD8+ clones were enriched in EMRA.

The CDR3 covers 13 residues, taking in both the cysteine and the phenylalanine. Solely the CDR3 DNA is kept, with 39 bases framed from the first base. V is reduced by 5 bases and J by 7 bases, leaving a spacing of 14 bases between them. In the germline V gene (reference sequence), CDR1 corresponds to SEHNR and CDR2 to FQNEAQ. This clonotype has more than one count but fewer than ten. Its cognate antigen has yet to be identified. Base qualities are not recorded, but no much larger clone differs from it by a single base. Sequencing instrument: Illumina NovaSeq 6000. cDNA libraries for TCRalpha and TCRbeta were prepared by 5'RACE using constant-segment primers, with sample barcodes and unique molecular identifiers added. Trizol reagent was used to extract RNA from every sample. Libraries were amplified in two PCR steps, with a second sample barcode and Illumina TruSeq adapters added in the second step. Sequencing of the libraries was done on an Illumina NovaSeq, producing 2 x 150 bp paired-end reads. The original pipeline was this. Reads were demultiplexed and collapsed into UMI-guided consensus sequences with migec v1.2.7. Using mixcr v2.1.11, UMI consensuses were aligned to TRA and TRB V and J templates and then assembled into clonotypes. A clonotype was counted as expanded or contracted only when both edgeR and NoisET called the clonotype significant, with the noise models trained on biological replicates. For edgeR calls, the thresholds were a false discovery rate-adjusted p below 0.01 and a log2 fold-change of 1. PCA with hierarchical clustering of max-normalized trajectories of the 1000 most abundant clonotypes was used as exploratory dynamics analysis. Separately sequenced CD4+ and CD8+ repertoires were used to assign the CD4 or CD8 phenotype of responding clones. The public reads were quality trimmed at Q25 with fastp and then assembled into clones with MiXCR by TCRdb, keeping productive beta chains. Each CDR3 protein appears once, grouped with its most common genes and DNA. The V and J calls, along with clone size, are taken from TCRdb and not from the paper's own processing. This sample comprises a few hundred thousand distinct CDR3 sequences, about 23% of them detected only once. Around 13% of the sample belongs to the ten largest clones.

Ficoll-Paque density gradient centrifugation was the method used to isolate PBMCs. The TCR sequence derives from an adult woman who had mild COVID-19 (a few samples of this study predate the infection). The sample titles of this study are shuffled in the database, so cell type and time point are left out; the donor was told from shared clones. The rearrangement combines TRBV7-9 with TRBJ1-2; no D gene is confidently identified. Sequencing was carried out using PBMCs or a T cell subset sorted from them (not recorded which). The DNA is as follows: TGTGCCAGCAGCCTCCATACCGACATTGGCTACACCTTC. Its translation is CASSLHTDIGYTF.